These T cell receptor beta chains were read from a single sample in a study of T cell changes during pregnancy in multiple sclerosis. TCRdb keeps only in-frame clones here, not all; method: immunoSEQ multiplex PCR. The sample consists of 76,000 or so clones, just under 95% of them appearing once. The sequencing here drew on peripheral blood, taken in the second trimester of pregnancy. Receptor source: a female donor in good health, enrolled as a control in a pregnancy study. Each CDR3 is given with its conserved first and last residue. The D gene is left open where the match is weak. Size values are once, few and many counts, or a class for expanded clones, and some rows have none.

cdr3_length	v_call	clone_size	j_call	d_call	cdr3_nt	cdr3_aa
12	TRBV18	.	TRBJ2-7	.	TGTGCCAGCTCACCCTCCTACTACGAGCAGTACTTC	CASSPSYYEQYF
12	TRBV19	.	TRBJ1-2	.	TGTGCCAGTACCCGGACAGTTATGGACTACACCTTC	CASTRTVMDYTF
12	TRBV11-3	.	TRBJ2-1	TRBD1	TGTGCCAGCGAGGGGGCGGAGAATGAGCAGTTCTTC	CASEGAENEQFF
16	TRBV5-1	.	TRBJ1-2	TRBD1	TGCGCCAGCAGCCTGGCGACAGGGGGGTCTCTTCAAGGCTACACCTTC	CASSLATGGSLQGYTF
17	TRBV7-2	once	TRBJ1-6	.	TGTGCCAGCAGCTTTACCCTCGCTAGGATCCGGCCTTCACCCCTCCACTTT	CASSFTLARIRPSPLHF
12	TRBV6-5	.	TRBJ1-6	.	TGTGCCAGCAGTTACCCGAATTCACCCCTCCACTTT	CASSYPNSPLHF
14	TRBV11-2	.	TRBJ2-7	TRBD2	TGTGCCAGCAGCCCCGGGACTAGGTCCCACGAGCAGTACTTC	CASSPGTRSHEQYF
14	TRBV5-5	once	TRBJ2-7	.	TGTGCCAGCAGCTTTCCACAGGAGTCCTACGAGCAGTACTTC	CASSFPQESYEQYF
15	TRBV7-2	.	TRBJ1-3	TRBD1	TGTGCCAGCAGCATCCGGGACAGCTCTGGAAACACCATATATTTT	CASSIRDSSGNTIYF
16	TRBV7-2	once	TRBJ1-1	TRBD1	TGTGCCAGCAGCTTTAGGGCAGGGGGCGTGAACACTGAAGCTTTCTTT	CASSFRAGGVNTEAFF
12	TRBV27	once	TRBJ2-1	.	TGTGCCAGCAGTTTGATCGGGAATGAGCAGTTCTTC	CASSLIGNEQFF
16	TRBV18	once	TRBJ1-4	.	TGTGCCAGCTCACCGCGCCCACTAGGGACTAATGAAAAACTGTTTTTT	CASSPRPLGTNEKLFF
15	TRBV19	.	TRBJ2-3	TRBD2	TGTGCCAGTAGTCTAGCGGGGGGCTACACAGATACGCAGTATTTT	CASSLAGGYTDTQYF
15	TRBV5-1	.	TRBJ1-1	TRBD1	TGCGCCAGCAGCTTGACAGGGGCTTCGAACACTGAAGCTTTCTTT	CASSLTGASNTEAFF
14	TRBV2	.	TRBJ1-2	.	TGTGCCAGCAGTGAGCAGGGGCGAAGCTATGGCTACACCTTC	CASSEQGRSYGYTF
14	TRBV5-1	.	TRBJ1-1	.	TGCGCCAGCAGCTTCCAGCGAATGAACACTGAAGCTTTCTTT	CASSFQRMNTEAFF
14	TRBV19	.	TRBJ2-4	TRBD2	TGTGCCAGTAGCGGACTAGGGGCCAAAAACATTCAGTACTTC	CASSGLGAKNIQYF
15	TRBV11-2	.	TRBJ2-7	.	TGTGCCAGCAGCTCAATCCGCGACTCAACCTACGAGCAGTACTTC	CASSSIRDSTYEQYF
17	TRBV9	.	TRBJ2-5	TRBD2	TGTGCCAGCAGCGTAGGAGTCTCCGGGACTAGCGGGGAGACCCAGTACTTC	CASSVGVSGTSGETQYF
18	TRBV11-2	.	TRBJ1-3	.	TGTGCCAGCAGCCCCGTTTTTCAGTTTGTAAACTCTGGAAACACCATATATTTT	CASSPVFQFVNSGNTIYF
17	TRBV12-1	.	TRBJ2-5	.	TGTGCCAGCAGCCCCCCGGGGGTAGCGGGAGTTCAAGAGACCCAGTACTTC	CASSPPGVAGVQETQYF
15	TRBV5-1	.	TRBJ1-1	.	TGCGCCAGCAGCTTGGCTGGCAGGGGTGACACTGAAGCTTTCTTT	CASSLAGRGDTEAFF